The clone carrying this TCR beta chain has just one count. This sample stems from a study of blood T cell repertoires in COVID-19. Assay used: immunoSEQ multiplex PCR; TCRdb lists only in-frame clones, some missing. The sample lists some 150,000 clones, about 85% occurring once. This CDR3 has 14 amino acids. Germline V gene data show CDR1 as DFQATT and CDR2 as SNEGSKA (reference sequence). V shed 3 bases, J shed 1 base, and the junction held 6 bases outside the gene matches. This chain joins TRBV20-1 and TRBJ2-7, with 7 bases identical to TRBD2. The sequencing input was peripheral blood. The source of this sequence is a woman aged 70 to 79 with acute or convalescent COVID-19. The CDR3 DNA follows: TGCAGTGCTAGTTTACGGGGGGATTCCTACGAGCAGTACTTC. Protein product: CSASLRGDSYEQYF.